This T cell receptor (beta chain) was observed in a study of blood T cell repertoires in COVID-19. As for the study in general: Collection of acute and convalescent COVID-19 samples took place in the United States, Italy and Spain.

Methods used by the authors: Using reference gene primer amplification, nucleated cell counts were estimated. Using immunoSEQ multiplex PCR, the repertoire was profiled, and TCRdb retains in-frame clones only, with some absent. V and J calls plus clone size are reproduced from that table; the DNA served to infer D and trimming. The table includes about 530,000 clones, 85% to 90% detected once. The sample taken for sequencing was peripheral blood. This clonotype was sampled from a woman aged 45 to 65 with COVID-19, enrolled during active disease.

The CDR3, as DNA: TGTGCCAGCAGTGACGACTCCTATGGCTACACCTTC. Translated: CASSDDSYGYTF. V and J are TRBV2 and TRBJ1-2; D unclear. Trimming removed 3 bases at V and 4 bases at J, with 6 bases between. This CDR3 contains 12 residues. The V gene's germline CDR1 is SNHLY and CDR2 FYNNEI.